The 15 T cell receptor beta chains reported below all come from one sample, sequenced in a study of blood T cells in healthy people across ages. Using a J-beta primer mix together with a sample-barcoded 5' primer, a second PCR was run for roughly 6 to 12 cycles. Via MiXCR, TCRdb re-called the 5' RACE reads, giving one row per CDR3 protein. The repertoire consists of 700,000 to 900,000 distinct CDR3 sequences, with more than 25% occurring once and the leading ten covering 3%. This same sample was also part of a study on T cells of mothers and their children.

Sequencing was performed on blood. These receptors came from a boy aged 5 to 17 in good health.

The J gene is TRBJ2-5, the V gene TRBV12-3 or TRBV12-4; a weak D match, TRBD1 (6 bases). V lost 5 bases, J lost 1 base, and 14 bases lay in between. The CDR3 consists of 15 residues. In DNA form, the CDR3 reads TGTGCCAGCAGTCTGCGGACAGTCCTCCAAGAGACCCAGTACTTC. Its translation is CASSLRTVLQETQYF.

The chain joins TRBV20-1 to TRBJ2-3; D possibly uses TRBD1 or TRBD2 (5 bases each). Per the germline V gene, CDR1 is DFQATT and CDR2 is SNEGSKA (reference sequence). V lost 5 bases and J lost 0, with 12 bases in between. The CDR3 consists of 14 residues. The CDR3 sequence is CSAGDPASTDTQYF. CDR3 DNA sequence: TGCAGTGCTGGGGACCCAGCTAGCACAGATACGCAGTATTTT.

This clonotype was seen a handful of times. The chain carries TRBV25-1 and TRBJ1-3, with D tentatively TRBD1 (6 bases). Germline V lookup: CDR1 MGHDK, CDR2 SYGVNS. V was cut by 11 bases and J by 0 bases, with 17 bases left in between. The CDR3 runs 15 residues. The CDR3 DNA sequence: TGTGCCCTAAGGGGGGGGCAACTCTCTGGAAACACCATATATTTT. The encoded protein is CALRGGQLSGNTIYF.

The chain employs TRBV6-6 and TRBJ2-1; D may be TRBD1 or TRBD2 (5 bases each). Trimming pared 9 bases from V and 4 bases from J, leaving 13 bases between. CDR1 and CDR2 (germline): MNHNY, SVGAGI (reference sequence). CDR3 length: 13 residues. This CDR3 is CASGGSVYNEQFF. The CDR3, as DNA: TGTGCCAGTGGGGGTAGTGTGTACAATGAGCAGTTCTTC.

The sample holds a few counts of this clonotype. At one boundary the junction diverges from the germline segment, which might be a read error. The chain has TRBV7-9 and TRBJ1-4, with D perhaps TRBD1 (6 bases). Per the germline V gene, CDR1 is SEHNR and CDR2 is FQNEAQ (reference sequence). This CDR3 has 11 residues. Here the CDR3 DNA reads TGTGCCAGCAGCCAAGGGACAAACCGGGATTTT. It encodes CASSQGTNRDF.

The chain joins TRBV12-3 or TRBV12-4 to TRBJ2-5; D may be TRBD1 (6 bases). The end of the DNA fits TRBJ2-1 better, so the J call may be wrong. The CDR3 has 15 residues. In DNA form, the CDR3 reads TGTGCCAGCAGTTCCCTCCTAGGGTACAGGGATGAGCAGTTCTTC. As protein: CASSSLLGYRDEQFF.

The rearrangement uses TRBV6-6 and TRBJ2-2; D gene ambiguous. The CDR3 extends over 15 amino acids. V gave up 2 bases and J gave up 4 bases, with 11 bases separating them. Germline V gene data show CDR1 as MNHNY and CDR2 as SVGAGI (reference sequence). The CDR3 DNA reads as TGTGCCAGCAGTTACGTCAGTCCGGGCACCGGGGAGCTGTTTTTT. Translation: CASSYVSPGTGELFF.

V gene TRBV28 combines with J gene TRBJ2-3; tentatively, D is TRBD2 (5 bases). The ends were cut back, 7 bases at V and 3 bases at J, with 11 bases in the middle. The CDR3 length is 13 residues. Per the germline V gene, CDR1 is MDHEN and CDR2 is SYDVKM. CDR3 bases: TGTGCCAGCAACGGACTGGATACAGATACGCAGTATTTT. This sequence encodes CASNGLDTDTQYF. The whole variable domain, filled in from reference TRBV28 and TRBJ2-3, reads DVKVTQSSRYLVKRTGEKVFLECVQDMDHENMFWYRQDPGLGLRLIYFSYDVKMKEKGDIPEGYSVSREKKERFSLILESASTNQTSMYLCASNGLDTDTQYFGPGTRLTVL.

CDR3 protein: CASSLRVGWETQYF. The CDR3 nucleotides are TGTGCCAGCAGTTTAAGAGTAGGCTGGGAGACCCAGTACTTC. The V call is TRBV27, the J call TRBJ2-5; the D is unclear. Germline CDR1 reads MNHEY; CDR2 reads SMNVEV (reference sequence). Deletions cut 2 bases from V and 5 bases from J, with 12 bases between. The CDR3 sequence is 14 residues long.

The chain carries TRBV28 and TRBJ1-2; D perhaps matches TRBD1 (6 bases). V lost 1 base to trimming and J lost 3 bases, with 12 bases between them. Looked up from germline, CDR1 is MDHEN and CDR2 is SYDVKM. The CDR3 is 15 residues long. The CDR3 nucleotides read TGTGCCAGCAGTTTATTAGGGGGAAATTACTATGGCTACACCTTC. Amino acid sequence: CASSLLGGNYYGYTF.

This clonotype was recorded a few times. This CDR3 reads CASSPGEPREQFF. DNA of the CDR3: TGTGCCAGCAGTCCCGGGGAGCCCCGCGAGCAGTTCTTC. This chain joins TRBV6-6 and TRBJ2-1; D is perhaps TRBD2 (5 bases). Per germline, CDR1 MNHNY and CDR2 SVGAGI (reference sequence). This CDR3 is 13 amino acids long. Trimming removed 5 bases from V and 10 bases from J, with 15 bases in between.

This clonotype has just a few counts. J is TRBJ1-1 and V is TRBV6-1; D gene ambiguous. The V gene's germline CDR1 is MNHNS and CDR2 SASEGT. Trimming left V 6 bases short and J 2 bases short, with 16 bases between. This CDR3 contains 15 residues. CDR3 sequence reads: CASSWFGGPNTEAFF. The DNA of the CDR3 is TGTGCCAGCAGCTGGTTCGGAGGGCCCAACACTGAAGCTTTCTTT.

Worth noting for this clonotype: Because the CDR3 is missing its conserved closing phenylalanine or tryptophan, this is likely a read error. The chain links TRBV5-1 to TRBJ1-2, with a possible D match to TRBD1 (6 bases). CDR1 and CDR2 from the germline V gene are SGHRS and YFSETQ. Trimming stripped 4 bases from V and 5 bases from J, with 15 bases between. This CDR3 contains 14 residues. Here the CDR3 reads CASSIDGTSYGYTV. As DNA, the CDR3 is TGCGCCAGCAGCATTGACGGGACATCGTATGGCTACACCGTC.

This CDR3 reads CSAIFHPGFGTETQYF. The CDR3 DNA is TGCAGTGCTATCTTCCACCCTGGGTTCGGAACAGAGACCCAGTACTTC. The V gene is TRBV20-1, the J gene TRBJ2-5; D unresolved. The CDR3 runs 16 residues. Germline V CDR1 and CDR2: DFQATT, SNEGSKA (reference sequence). V was pared by 4 bases and J by 4 bases, with 22 bases between.

This clonotype was counted only a few times. The chain combines TRBV27 with TRBJ2-3; D gene ambiguous. This CDR3 has 14 amino acids. V lost 3 bases, J lost 6 bases, and 13 bases lay in between. Germline values: CDR1 MNHEY, CDR2 SMNVEV (reference sequence). CDR3 residues: CASSFGLSRDTQYF. The DNA for the CDR3 is TGTGCCAGCAGTTTCGGGCTTTCCCGGGATACGCAGTATTTT.